One sample yielded the 17 T cell receptor beta chains listed below, sequenced in a study of blood T cell repertoires in COVID-19. Repertoires were generated with immunoSEQ multiplex PCR, while TCRdb's copy carries only in-frame clones and drops some. This sample has a few hundred thousand clones, with approximately 89% found just once. The sequenced sample consisted of peripheral blood. These receptors all come from a woman aged 30 to 39 with COVID-19, enrolled during active disease.

Written as DNA, the CDR3 is TGTGCCAGCAGCGCGGGGGTCCAGCAGTACTTC. This translates into CASSAGVQQYF. The chain links TRBV6-5 to TRBJ2-7; 7 bases fit TRBD2. This CDR3 region has 11 residues. Germline lookup yields CDR1 MNHEY and CDR2 SVGAGI. J lost 8 bases, V lost 6 bases, and 4 bases had no gene match.

This chain uses TRBV9 with TRBJ2-7, with D possibly TRBD1 on 6 matching bases. The V and J ends lost 0 bases and 1 base respectively, with 11 bases between them. Germline loops: CDR1 SGDLS, CDR2 YYNGEE. The CDR3 length is 15 residues. The CDR3 sequence: CASSVGGRTSYEQYF. The CDR3 nucleotides are TGTGCCAGCAGCGTAGGGGGGCGAACATCCTACGAGCAGTACTTC.

This clone is a singleton in its sample. V usage is TRBV6-5 and J usage is TRBJ1-2; no definite D call. This CDR3 spans 15 amino acids. Germline V CDR1 and CDR2: MNHEY, SVGAGI. Trimming stripped 5 bases from V and 4 bases from J, with 17 bases between. The CDR3 coding sequence is TGTGCCAGCAGTCCCTCCCCTCAGGTTGGCTATGGCTACACCTTC. Its protein is CASSPSPQVGYGYTF.

The chain links TRBV2 to TRBJ2-5; D not certain. Germline CDR1 and CDR2: SNHLY and FYNNEI. This CDR3 is built from 12 residues. Trimming left V 7 bases short and J 7 bases short, with 13 bases between. The CDR3 DNA reads TGTGCCAGCACTCTGGTCGAGTGGACCCAGTACTTC. This codes for CASTLVEWTQYF. The variable domain in full, with the rest retrieved from reference TRBV2 and TRBJ2-5, is EPEVTQTPSHQVTQMGQEVILRCVPISNHLYFYWYRQILGQKVEFLVSFYNNEISEKSEIFDDQFSVERPDGSNFTLKIRSTKLEDSAMYFCASTLVEWTQYFGPGTRLLVL.

The chain has TRBV2 and TRBJ2-1, with D maybe TRBD2 (6 bases). The CDR3 is made up of 15 amino acids. Germline CDR1 reads SNHLY; CDR2 reads FYNNEI. V dropped 8 bases and J dropped 0 bases, with 14 bases sitting between them. This CDR3 reads CASGEAGYSYNEQFF. The CDR3 DNA reads as TGTGCCAGCGGCGAAGCGGGCTACTCCTACAATGAGCAGTTCTTC.

The gene calls are TRBV30 and TRBJ2-7; D not resolved. Germline V gene data show CDR1 as GTSNPN and CDR2 as SVGIG (reference sequence). Trimming pared 3 bases from V and 4 bases from J, leaving 7 bases between. This CDR3 has 11 residues. DNA for the CDR3: TGTGCCTGGAGGTCGACTTACGAGCAGTACTTC. This translates into CAWRSTYEQYF.

The gene calls are TRBV2 and TRBJ1-1; 11 nucleotides line up with TRBD1. The V gene's germline CDR1 is SNHLY and CDR2 FYNNEI. J was trimmed by 8 bases and V by 7 bases; bases with no gene match: 9. This CDR3 spans 14 amino acids. CDR3 sequence reads: CASTKDRGLREAFF. The CDR3 region has the DNA TGTGCCAGCACTAAGGACAGGGGGCTTCGGGAAGCTTTCTTT.

This sequence joins TRBV6-1 and TRBJ2-3, with D possibly TRBD1 on 6 matching bases. The CDR3 sequence is 14 residues long. V lost 10 bases to trimming and J lost 0 bases, with 14 bases between them. The V gene's germline CDR1 is MNHNS and CDR2 SASEGT. In DNA, the CDR3 is TGTGCCATCCGGGACACGATTAGCACAGATACGCAGTATTTT. Residues: CAIRDTISTDTQYF.

The chain links TRBV7-2 to TRBJ2-5; the D gene is possibly TRBD1 (7 bases). This CDR3 has 17 amino acids. Germline CDR1 and CDR2: SGHTA and FQGNSA. V shed 4 bases and J shed 3 bases, with 21 bases lying between them. CDR3 protein: CASSSTSRGELKETQYF. The DNA for the CDR3 is TGTGCCAGCAGCTCAACCTCCAGGGGGGAGTTGAAAGAGACCCAGTACTTC.

This chain links TRBV3-1 (or the pseudogene TRBV3-2) with TRBJ2-2; tentatively, D is TRBD1 (5 bases). V shed 0 bases and J shed 5 bases, with 13 bases lying between them. The CDR3 is 16 amino acids. Germline V lookup: CDR1 LGHDT, CDR2 YNNKEL (reference sequence). The CDR3 DNA sequence: TGTGCCAGCAGCCAAGAATCGAACAGGCGGACCGGGGAGCTGTTTTTT. This gives the protein CASSQESNRRTGELFF.

The chain employs TRBV7-9 and TRBJ2-7; D not certain. Trimming took off 5 bases at V and 6 bases at J, with 23 bases between the two ends. CDR3 length: 16 residues. Germline CDR1 reads SEHNR; CDR2 reads FQNEAQ (reference sequence). CDR3 nucleotide sequence: TGTGCCAGCAGCCCTCAAACCCTGGCTCCTTCCCCCGAGCAGTACTTC. Its translation: CASSPQTLAPSPEQYF.

The V gene is TRBV2, the J gene TRBJ1-5, with TRBD1 matching 7 bases. V lost 5 bases to trimming and J lost 5 bases; unmatched junction nucleotides: 9. Germline V gene lookup returns CDR1 SNHLY and CDR2 FYNNEI. The CDR3 has 15 amino acids. In DNA form, the CDR3 reads TGTGCCAGCAGTCCCCGCCAGGGGGGTTATCAGCCCCAGCATTTT. It codes for CASSPRQGGYQPQHF. Using reference TRBV2 and TRBJ1-5 for the parts outside the CDR3, the full variable domain is EPEVTQTPSHQVTQMGQEVILRCVPISNHLYFYWYRQILGQKVEFLVSFYNNEISEKSEIFDDQFSVERPDGSNFTLKIRSTKLEDSAMYFCASSPRQGGYQPQHFGDGTRLSIL.

This sequence joins TRBV7-9 and TRBJ2-5, with 7 nucleotides matching TRBD1. Germline loops: CDR1 SEHNR, CDR2 FQNEAQ (reference sequence). The length of the CDR3 is 13 residues. Trimming at V came to 3 bases and at J to 3 bases, leaving 1 base not matched to a gene. CDR3: CASSFGTEETQYF. As DNA, the CDR3 is TGTGCCAGCAGCTTCGGGACAGAAGAGACCCAGTACTTC.

This chain joins TRBV5-6 and TRBJ2-1; 11 bases map to TRBD2. The V gene end was trimmed by 1 base and the J gene end by 9 bases; junction bases not matched to a gene: 6. The germline CDR1 and CDR2 sequences are SGHDT and YYEEEE. CDR3 length equals 15 residues. As DNA, the CDR3 is TGTGCCAGCAGCTTGATTCTAGCGGGGGGAACTGAGCAGTTCTTC. It specifies CASSLILAGGTEQFF.

Only one count was recorded for this clone. The sample carries other DNA sequences with the same CDR3. V and J are TRBV11-2 and TRBJ1-2; D is undetermined. Trimming removed 1 base from V and 2 bases from J, with 5 bases in between. The CDR3 runs 13 residues. From germline, CDR1 is SGHAT and CDR2 FQNNGV. Written as DNA, the CDR3 is TGTGCCAGCAGCTTAGTACAGAACTATGGCTACACCTTC. This codes for CASSLVQNYGYTF.

The chain combines TRBV7-9 with TRBJ2-1, with 9 bases fitting TRBD1. V lost 2 bases to trimming and J lost 14 bases; unmatched junction nucleotides: 4. CDR1 SEHNR and CDR2 FQNEAQ come from the germline V gene (reference sequence). The CDR3 consists of 12 residues. This CDR3 is CASSLSDRGKFF. For the CDR3, the DNA is TGTGCCAGCAGCTTATCGGACAGGGGCAAGTTCTTC.

The chain links TRBV5-8 to TRBJ2-7; the match to TRBD1 covers 7 bases. Germline loops: CDR1 SGHTS, CDR2 YDEGEE. Trimming took 4 bases from V and 1 from J; bases not matched to a gene: 5. CDR3 length: 14 amino acids. The DNA of the CDR3 is TGTGCCAGCAGCCCACTGGGACAGTCCTACGAGCAGTACTTC. Protein sequence: CASSPLGQSYEQYF.